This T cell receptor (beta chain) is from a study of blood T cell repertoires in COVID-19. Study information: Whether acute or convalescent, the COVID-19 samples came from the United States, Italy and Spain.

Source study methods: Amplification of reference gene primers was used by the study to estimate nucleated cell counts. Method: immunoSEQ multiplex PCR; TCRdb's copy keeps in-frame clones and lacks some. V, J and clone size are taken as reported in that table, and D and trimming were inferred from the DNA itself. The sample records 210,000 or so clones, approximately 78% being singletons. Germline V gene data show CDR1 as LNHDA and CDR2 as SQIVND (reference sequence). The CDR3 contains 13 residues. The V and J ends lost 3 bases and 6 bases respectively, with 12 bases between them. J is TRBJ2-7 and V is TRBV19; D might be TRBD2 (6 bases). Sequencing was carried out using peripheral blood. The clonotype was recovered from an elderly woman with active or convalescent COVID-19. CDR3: CASSMSGGPEQYF. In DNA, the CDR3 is TGTGCCAGTAGTATGAGCGGAGGGCCCGAGCAGTACTTC.